The T cell receptor (beta chain) under discussion was sequenced for a study of cytomegalovirus exposure and HLA in healthy donors. With V trimmed by 7 bases and J by 8 bases, 21 bases remained unmatched. CDR1 is SGDLS, CDR2 YYNGEE, per germline. This CDR3 is 17 amino acids long. The PCR employed 60 Vbeta primers together with 13 Jbeta primers. Clones were sequenced by immunoSEQ multiplex PCR, and TCRdb holds only the in-frame ones, with some missing. This table holds some 120,000 clones, about four fifths found once. The clonotype originates from a human donor in good health. Source material: PBMCs. The chain has TRBV9 and TRBJ1-2, with 9 bases identical to TRBD1. CDR3 region: CASLGQGRFRGLEGYTF. CDR3 bases: TGTGCCAGCCTAGGACAGGGGAGGTTTCGGGGTCTGGAAGGCTACACCTTC.